This entry lists 27 T cell receptor beta chains sequenced from one sample in a study of cytomegalovirus exposure and HLA in healthy donors. Researchers ran the PCR with 60 Vbeta and 13 Jbeta primers. Generated by immunoSEQ multiplex PCR, the TCRdb table keeps only in-frame clones and is missing some. The repertoire holds roughly 170,000 clones, with roughly 70% as singletons. The sequencing input was PBMCs. The receptors come from a girl between 5 and 17 years old in good health and CMV-seronegative.

This chain connects TRBV11-3 to TRBJ2-3; D is unclear. Germline V CDR1 and CDR2: SGHNT, YENEEA. V was clipped by 5 bases and J by 2 bases, with 5 bases between them. The CDR3 runs 12 residues. CDR3 sequence (DNA): TGTGCCAGCAGCCCAAACACAGATACGCAGTATTTT. Protein: CASSPNTDTQYF. The full variable domain, with the rest looked up from reference TRBV11-3 and TRBJ2-3, is EAGVVQSPRYKIIEKKQPVAFWCNPISGHNTLYWYLQNLGQGPELLIRYENEEAVDDSQLPKDRFSAERLKGVDSTLKIQPAELGDSAVYLCASSPNTDTQYFGPGTRLTVL.

J is TRBJ2-1 and V is TRBV5-1, with 7 positions matching TRBD1. The CDR3 is 14 amino acids. CDR1 is SGHRS, CDR2 YFSETQ, per germline. The junction had 6 bases not matched to a gene; V was cut back by 4 bases and J by 5 bases. For the CDR3, the DNA is TGCGCCAGCAGCCTCCGGGACAGCCACAATGAGCAGTTCTTC. Its translation is CASSLRDSHNEQFF.

The chain has TRBV4-1 and TRBJ1-3; 7 bases align to TRBD1. Trimming at V came to 1 base and at J to 3 bases, leaving 9 bases not matched to a gene. This CDR3 region has 17 residues. Per the germline V gene, CDR1 is MGHRA and CDR2 is YSYEKL. Written as DNA, the CDR3 is TGCGCCAGCAGCCAAGGGGGGGCCCGGACAGGTGGAAACACCATATATTTT. It specifies CASSQGGARTGGNTIYF.

J is TRBJ2-2 and V is TRBV11-3; unclear D gene. V lost 0 bases to trimming and J lost 7 bases, with 3 bases between them. Germline loops: CDR1 SGHNT, CDR2 YENEEA. This CDR3 comprises 12 residues. For the CDR3, the DNA is TGTGCCAGCAGCTTAGATAGCGGGGAGCTGTTTTTT. This gives the protein CASSLDSGELFF. Full variable domain (missing parts from reference TRBV11-3 and TRBJ2-2): EAGVVQSPRYKIIEKKQPVAFWCNPISGHNTLYWYLQNLGQGPELLIRYENEEAVDDSQLPKDRFSAERLKGVDSTLKIQPAELGDSAVYLCASSLDSGELFFGEGSRLTVL.

V usage is TRBV9 and J usage is TRBJ1-1, with 8 nucleotides matching TRBD1. The ends lost 3 bases at V and 8 bases at J; junction bases unmatched: 3. The CDR3 spans 12 residues. CDR1 and CDR2 from the germline V gene are SGDLS and YYNGEE. The DNA for the CDR3 is TGTGCCAGCAGCGGCGGACAGGGCGAAGCTTTCTTT. It yields the protein CASSGGQGEAFF.

The CDR3 here is CASSDGGEAEAFF. CDR3 bases: TGTGCCAGCAGTGACGGCGGGGAGGCTGAAGCTTTCTTT. This rearrangement joins TRBV6-1 to TRBJ1-1, with no clear D. Trimming took 3 bases from V and 6 from J, leaving 11 bases between them. CDR3 size: 13 residues. Germline CDR1 and CDR2: MNHNS and SASEGT.

This clone was observed a handful of times. CDR3 nucleotide sequence: TGTGCCAATGCCCTGGGGGCTCCGGAGAGCACAGATACGCAGTATTTT. Protein product: CANALGAPESTDTQYF. This chain connects TRBV2 to TRBJ2-3, with D possibly being TRBD1 (6 bases). The CDR3 consists of 16 residues. V was pared by 10 bases and J by 0 bases, with 20 bases between. Germline CDR1 is SNHLY and CDR2 is FYNNEI.

The rearrangement uses TRBV7-6 and TRBJ1-1; the D is unclear. The V gene's germline CDR1 is SGHVS and CDR2 FNYEAQ. CDR3 size: 14 residues. The ends were cut back, 4 bases at V and 0 bases at J, with 9 bases in the middle. The CDR3 sequence: CASSSGNLNTEAFF. The CDR3 DNA reads TGTGCCAGCAGCTCCGGGAACCTGAACACTGAAGCTTTCTTT.

In its sample, this clone was seen once. The chain uses TRBV4-1 and TRBJ1-1; D is uncertain. Trimming left V 2 bases short and J 5 bases short, with 12 bases between. CDR3 length: 14 amino acids. The germline gives CDR1 MGHRA, CDR2 YSYEKL. The CDR3 DNA is TGCGCCAGCAGCCAATATCGGGCGGGGACTGAAGCTTTCTTT. Amino acids: CASSQYRAGTEAFF.

The chain has TRBV2 and TRBJ1-2; the match to TRBD1 covers 8 bases. CDR3 length equals 14 residues. The germline V gene encodes CDR1 SNHLY and CDR2 FYNNEI. The V and J ends lost 4 bases and 5 bases, in that order; junction bases with no gene match: 6. The CDR3 reads CASSAGGGSYGYTF. The CDR3 DNA reads as TGTGCCAGCAGTGCAGGGGGCGGGAGTTATGGCTACACCTTC.

The chain carries TRBV7-9 and TRBJ1-1; D is unresolved. V lost 5 bases and J 2 bases, leaving 15 bases between the germline ends. There are 15 residues in the CDR3. Germline CDR1 and CDR2: SEHNR and FQNEAQ (reference sequence). CDR3 nucleotide sequence: TGTGCCAGCAGCCCGACCGGCGGAGGAAACACTGAAGCTTTCTTT. Translation gives CASSPTGGGNTEAFF.

This clone showed up just a few times. The chain combines TRBV29-1 with TRBJ2-7; 9 nucleotides align to TRBD1. Unmatched junction bases numbered 8, after V lost 7 bases and J lost 4 bases. This CDR3 spans 13 amino acids. Germline assignment: CDR1 SQVTM and CDR2 ANQGSEA. The CDR3 sequence is CSAKQGARYEQYF. The DNA for the CDR3 is TGCAGCGCCAAACAGGGGGCGAGATACGAGCAGTACTTC.

The rearrangement uses TRBV4-1 and TRBJ2-5, with D possibly matching TRBD1 (6 bases). This CDR3 region has 16 residues. V was shortened by 4 bases and J by 4 bases, with 19 bases between the two germline ends. CDR1 is MGHRA, CDR2 YSYEKL, per germline. The chain's CDR3 is CASSPGERLGRETQYF. CDR3 DNA sequence: TGCGCCAGCAGCCCAGGGGAGCGGCTGGGCCGAGAGACCCAGTACTTC.

The chain combines TRBV6-6 with TRBJ1-4; possibly TRBD1 for D (6 bases). Between the trimmed V and J ends, which lost 6 bases and 7 bases, there was a span of 15 bases. There are 14 residues in the CDR3. CDR1 MNHNY and CDR2 SVGAGI come from the germline V gene (reference sequence). Here the CDR3 reads CASRPPQGSEKLFF. DNA of the CDR3: TGTGCCAGCAGACCTCCGCAGGGGAGTGAAAAACTGTTTTTT.

The gene calls are TRBV29-1 and TRBJ2-7; D is unclear. The CDR3 is made up of 12 amino acids. Germline V gene lookup returns CDR1 SQVTM and CDR2 ANQGSEA. The V end was cut by 6 bases, the J end by 0 bases, with 9 bases between. The DNA of the CDR3 is TGCAGCGTCCCGACTGACTCCTACGAGCAGTACTTC. As protein: CSVPTDSYEQYF.

DNA of the CDR3: TGTGCCTGGATTACATTGGGGCTCCACCCTGGGGACACTGAAGCTTTCTTT. This gives the protein CAWITLGLHPGDTEAFF. The gene calls are TRBV30 and TRBJ1-1, with TRBD1 as a possible D gene (5 bases). The germline V and J ends were trimmed by 4 bases and 3 bases, with 24 bases remaining between them. Looked up from germline, CDR1 is GTSNPN and CDR2 is SVGIG (reference sequence). This CDR3 has 17 amino acids.

The chain has TRBV5-1 and TRBJ2-1, with D possibly TRBD2 on 6 matching bases. Trimming cost V 4 bases and J 14 bases, with 34 bases left between them. Germline CDR1 reads SGHRS; CDR2 reads YFSETQ. The length of the CDR3 is 18 residues. For the CDR3, the DNA is TGCGCCAGCAGCCTAAGGAGGGGACTCTCCAGAAAAGGGGTGGTTGAGTTCTTC. Translating it yields CASSLRRGLSRKGVVEFF.

This clone appeared a single time. The rearrangement uses TRBV6-1 and TRBJ1-2, with 9 bases aligning to TRBD1. This CDR3 comprises 14 residues. CDR1 and CDR2 (germline): MNHNS, SASEGT. V was pared by 2 bases and J by 8 bases, with 6 bases of the junction left unmatched. As DNA, the CDR3 is TGTGCCAGCAGTGAATGGGGGACAGGGACCGGCTACACCTTC. Encoded protein: CASSEWGTGTGYTF.

V is TRBV5-1 and J is TRBJ1-1, with D maybe TRBD1 (5 bases). This CDR3 comprises 18 residues. With 0 bases removed from V and 5 bases from J, the gap between germline ends came to 23 bases. Germline CDR1 is SGHRS and CDR2 is YFSETQ. The CDR3 sequence: CASSLDIGRRRGFTEAFF. In DNA, the CDR3 is TGCGCCAGCAGCTTGGACATCGGCCGCCGACGGGGGTTTACTGAAGCTTTCTTT.

The chain couples TRBV9 to TRBJ2-7, with a tentative D call TRBD2 (6 bases). Germline V gene data show CDR1 as SGDLS and CDR2 as YYNGEE. Trimming removed 8 bases from V and 6 bases from J, with 18 bases in between. This CDR3 has 13 residues. CDR3 DNA: TGTGCCAGTGGGGAGGACCTTAGTGGCGAGCAGTACTTC. This translates into CASGEDLSGEQYF.

This rearrangement joins TRBV30 to TRBJ1-5, with D tentatively TRBD1 (5 bases). The CDR3 is 13 amino acids. Germline V gene sequence: CDR1 GTSNPN, CDR2 SVGIG (reference sequence). V was trimmed by 1 base and J by 2 bases, leaving 6 bases between them. As DNA, the CDR3 is TGTGCCTGGAGTGAACAGGGCAATCAGCCCCAGCATTTT. Translated, it gives CAWSEQGNQPQHF.

V usage is TRBV5-1 and J usage is TRBJ1-5; D is undetermined. The CDR3 consists of 15 residues. Germline CDR1 is SGHRS and CDR2 is YFSETQ. The V end was cut by 0 bases, the J end by 0 bases, with 7 bases between. The CDR3 loop is CASSLDFYSNQPQHF. Here the CDR3 DNA reads TGCGCCAGCAGCTTGGACTTTTATAGCAATCAGCCCCAGCATTTT.

This clone was seen more than once but under ten times. This rearrangement joins TRBV19 to TRBJ2-7, with 11 bases fitting TRBD1. CDR3 length equals 15 residues. In germline, CDR1 is LNHDA, CDR2 SQIVND (reference sequence). J lost 6 bases, V lost 6 bases, and 10 bases had no gene match. The CDR3 loop reads CASSMRTGGVSEQYF. CDR3 DNA sequence: TGTGCCAGTAGCATGCGGACAGGGGGCGTCTCCGAGCAGTACTTC. Drawing the rest from reference TRBV19 and TRBJ2-7, the complete variable domain is DGGITQSPKYLFRKEGQNVTLSCEQNLNHDAMYWYRQDPGQGLRLIYYSQIVNDFQKGDIAEGYSVSREKKESFPLTVTSAQKNPTAFYLCASSMRTGGVSEQYFGPGTRLTVT.

This chain joins TRBV7-9 and TRBJ2-7; 7 bases match TRBD1. The V segment lost 6 bases and the J segment 5 bases; nucleotides outside the gene matches: 7. Germline-derived CDR1 and CDR2 are SEHNR and FQNEAQ (reference sequence). The CDR3 spans 13 residues. Written as DNA, the CDR3 is TGTGCCAGCAGTCCCGGGACAGAACACGAGCAGTACTTC. It encodes CASSPGTEHEQYF.

V and J are TRBV5-1 and TRBJ1-5, with 8 bases that match TRBD1. The CDR3 totals 15 residues. The J segment lost 4 bases and the V segment lost 2 bases, leaving 5 bases of the junction unmatched. CDR1 is SGHRS and CDR2 is YFSETQ in the germline V gene. The CDR3 is CASSLTGGGNQPQHF. The CDR3 DNA sequence: TGCGCCAGCAGCTTAACAGGGGGTGGGAATCAGCCCCAGCATTTT.

This clone showed up just once. The chain employs TRBV12-5 and TRBJ1-5; tentatively, D is TRBD1 (6 bases). Trimming pared 6 bases from V and 8 bases from J, leaving 23 bases between. Germline V gene lookup returns CDR1 LGHNT and CDR2 FRNRAP. The CDR3 extends over 16 amino acids. CDR3: CASGPGGGTGNKPQHF. The CDR3 nucleotides are TGTGCTAGTGGGCCGGGTGGGGGCACGGGGAATAAGCCCCAGCATTTT.

This rearrangement joins TRBV30 to TRBJ2-4; TRBD1 matches 9 bases. Trimming at V came to 3 bases and at J to 7 bases, leaving 4 bases not matched to a gene. Germline CDR1 is GTSNPN and CDR2 is SVGIG (reference sequence). This CDR3 has 13 amino acids. This chain's CDR3 is CAWRRTGVNIQYF. The CDR3 DNA is TGTGCCTGGAGACGGACAGGGGTGAACATTCAGTACTTC.